A selection of T cell receptor beta chains follows, all from one sample in a study of patients and donors after allogeneic stem cell transplantation. Via MiXCR, TCRdb re-called the RT-PCR reads, giving one row per CDR3 protein. The sample holds roughly 880,000 distinct CDR3 sequences, more than 15% seen once. The sample comprised blood, either unsorted or a sorted T cell fraction (not recorded which). These receptor sequences come from a human donor who was either an allogeneic HSCT recipient or a stem cell or donor lymphocyte infusion donor (not recorded which). It is not recorded whose cells these are; they may come from a transplant donor. The CDR3 runs from the conserved cysteine through the conserved F or W. Part of the rows lack a size; the others show once, few, many or a class for expanded clones.

size: many
V: TRBV29-1
CDR3: CSVEGQGGYEQYF

size: many
V: TRBV6-5
CDR3: CASSLSTGVNQPQHF

size: .
V: TRBV6-5
CDR3: CASSYSAGRMNTEAFF

size: few
V: TRBV24-1
CDR3: CATSDTGGMGNNEQFF

size: .
V: TRBV7-9
CDR3: CASSQDFTGNTQYF

size: .
V: TRBV9
CDR3: CASSEEGTGADTQYF

size: .
V: TRBV5-6
CDR3: CASSLSGRAEQYF

size: .
V: TRBV7-2
CDR3: CASSRNSGEAFF

size: .
V: TRBV19
CDR3: CASSIRGANTGELFF

size: few
V: TRBV6-2/TRBV6-3
CDR3: CASERNSPYEQYF

size: few
V: TRBV25-1
CDR3: CASSEQGIHEQYF

size: .
V: TRBV6-5
CDR3: CASRRVDTQYF

size: .
V: TRBV9
CDR3: CASSPGKGGPGPGYEQYF

size: .
V: TRBV4-2
CDR3: CASSQDRLLVNEQYF

size: many
V: TRBV4-3
CDR3: CASSQDVYEQYF

size: .
V: TRBV20-1
CDR3: CSAREPSGRTNEQYF

size: .
V: TRBV20-1
CDR3: CSATMNPTRSYNEQFF

size: .
V: TRBV11-1
CDR3: CASSMERIGELFF

size: .
V: TRBV4-2
CDR3: CASSQEVSGHPYNEQFF

size: few
V: TRBV7-9
CDR3: CASSSGLAGGLGEQFF

size: many
V: TRBV3-1
CDR3: CASSQRGGGIDTGELFF

size: many
V: TRBV12-3/TRBV12-4
CDR3: CASSLVAKNTEAFF

size: .
V: TRBV4-2
CDR3: CASSQGATGSSAGNEKLFF

size: few
V: TRBV7-9
CDR3: CASSSGTSGMWETQYF

size: .
V: TRBV7-2
CDR3: CASSLGGLDGLETQYF

size: few
V: TRBV27
CDR3: CASTTTGGAWSGYTF

size: .
V: TRBV29-1
CDR3: CSVGSNYGYTF

size: many
V: TRBV12-3/TRBV12-4
CDR3: CASSRPSGGLTDTQYF

size: few
V: TRBV6-1
CDR3: CASSEYGTGVQPQHF

size: .
V: TRBV20-1
CDR3: CSARVKAAGLSTDTQYF